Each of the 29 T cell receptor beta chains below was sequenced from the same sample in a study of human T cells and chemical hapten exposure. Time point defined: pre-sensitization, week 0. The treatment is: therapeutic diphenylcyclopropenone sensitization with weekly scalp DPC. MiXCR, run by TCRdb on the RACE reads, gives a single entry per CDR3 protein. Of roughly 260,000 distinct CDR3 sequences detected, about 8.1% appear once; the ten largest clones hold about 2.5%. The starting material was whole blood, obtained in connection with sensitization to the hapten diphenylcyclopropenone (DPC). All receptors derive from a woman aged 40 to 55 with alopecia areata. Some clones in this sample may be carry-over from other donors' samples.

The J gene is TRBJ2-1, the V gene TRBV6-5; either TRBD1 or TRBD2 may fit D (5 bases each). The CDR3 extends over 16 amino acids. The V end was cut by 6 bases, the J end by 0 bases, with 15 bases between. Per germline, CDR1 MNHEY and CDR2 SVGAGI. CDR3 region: CASRARDGSSYNEQFF. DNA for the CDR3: TGTGCCAGCAGAGCCCGGGACGGCAGCTCCTACAATGAGCAGTTCTTC.

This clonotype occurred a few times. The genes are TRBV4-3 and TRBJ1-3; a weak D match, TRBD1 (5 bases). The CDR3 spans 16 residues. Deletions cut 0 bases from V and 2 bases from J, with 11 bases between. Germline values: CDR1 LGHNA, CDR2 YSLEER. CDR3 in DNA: TGCGCCAGCAGCCAAGAGAAGGGGTACACTGGAAACACCATATATTTT. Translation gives CASSQEKGYTGNTIYF.

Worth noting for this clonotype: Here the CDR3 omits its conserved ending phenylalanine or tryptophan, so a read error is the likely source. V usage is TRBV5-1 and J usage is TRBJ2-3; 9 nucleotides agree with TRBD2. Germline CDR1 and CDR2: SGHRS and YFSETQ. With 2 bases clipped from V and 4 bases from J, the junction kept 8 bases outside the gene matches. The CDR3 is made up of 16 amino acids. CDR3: CASSLVGTSQADTQYS. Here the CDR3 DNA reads TGCGCCAGCAGCTTAGTCGGGACTAGCCAAGCAGATACGCAGTATTCT.

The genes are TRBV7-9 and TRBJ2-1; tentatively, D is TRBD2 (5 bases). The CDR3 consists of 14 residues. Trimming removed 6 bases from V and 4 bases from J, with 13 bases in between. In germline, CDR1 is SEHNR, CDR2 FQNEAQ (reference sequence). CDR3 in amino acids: CASRSDGLYNEQFF. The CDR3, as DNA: TGTGCCAGCAGGTCCGACGGACTGTACAATGAGCAGTTCTTC.

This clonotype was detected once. The CDR3 coding sequence is TGTGCCATCAGGGAGACAGGAAACACCGGGGAGCTGTTTTTT. Its translation: CAIRETGNTGELFF. The gene calls are TRBV10-3 and TRBJ2-2, with a weak D call TRBD1 (6 bases). CDR1 is ENHRY, CDR2 SYGVKD, per germline. The CDR3 runs to 14 residues. Trimming left V 6 bases short and J 2 bases short, with 10 bases between.

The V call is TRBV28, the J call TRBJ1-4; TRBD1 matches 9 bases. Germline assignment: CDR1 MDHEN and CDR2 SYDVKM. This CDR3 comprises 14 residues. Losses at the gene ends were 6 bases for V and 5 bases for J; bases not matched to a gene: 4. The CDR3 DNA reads TGTGCCAGCAGCGGACAGGGGAAAAATGAAAAACTGTTTTTT. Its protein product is CASSGQGKNEKLFF.

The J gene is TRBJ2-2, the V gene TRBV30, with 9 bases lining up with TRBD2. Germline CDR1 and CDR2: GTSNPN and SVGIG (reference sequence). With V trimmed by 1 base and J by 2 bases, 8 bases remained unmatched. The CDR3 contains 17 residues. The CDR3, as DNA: TGTGCCTGGAGTGGCCGGGCTAGCGGGGAAAACACCGGGGAGCTGTTTTTT. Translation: CAWSGRASGENTGELFF.

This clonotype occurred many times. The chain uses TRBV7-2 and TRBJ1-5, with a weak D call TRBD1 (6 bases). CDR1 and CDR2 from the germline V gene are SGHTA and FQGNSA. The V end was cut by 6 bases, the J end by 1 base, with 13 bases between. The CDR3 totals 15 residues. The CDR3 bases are TGTGCCAGCAGGCCTCCGGGGGCAAGCAATCAGCCCCAGCATTTT. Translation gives CASRPPGASNQPQHF.

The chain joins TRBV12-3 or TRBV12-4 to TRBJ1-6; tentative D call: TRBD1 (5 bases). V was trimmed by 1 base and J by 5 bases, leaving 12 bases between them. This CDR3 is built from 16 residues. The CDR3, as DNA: TGTGCCAGCAGTTTAGAGGCCAGGGCCAATAATTCACCCCTCCACTTT. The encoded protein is CASSLEARANNSPLHF.

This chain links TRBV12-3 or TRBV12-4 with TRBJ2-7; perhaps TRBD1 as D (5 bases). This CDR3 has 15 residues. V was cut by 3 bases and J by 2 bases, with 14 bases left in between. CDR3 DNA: TGTGCCAGCAGTTTGGGTCAGGGTGGTACCTACGAGCAGTACTTC. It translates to CASSLGQGGTYEQYF.

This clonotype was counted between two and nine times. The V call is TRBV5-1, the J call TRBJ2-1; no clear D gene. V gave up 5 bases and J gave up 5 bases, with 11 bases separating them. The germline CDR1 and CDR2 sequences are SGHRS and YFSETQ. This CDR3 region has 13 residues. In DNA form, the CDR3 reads TGCGCCAGCAGGGTATTGCTCAACAATGAGCAGTTCTTC. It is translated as CASRVLLNNEQFF.

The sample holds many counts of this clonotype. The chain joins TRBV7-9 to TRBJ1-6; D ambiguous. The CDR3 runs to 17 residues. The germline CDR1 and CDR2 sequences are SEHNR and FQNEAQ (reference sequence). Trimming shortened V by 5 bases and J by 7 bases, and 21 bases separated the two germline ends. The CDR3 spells CASSPTSGVDGNSPLHF. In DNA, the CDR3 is TGTGCCAGCAGCCCTACGAGCGGCGTGGATGGGAATTCACCCCTCCACTTT. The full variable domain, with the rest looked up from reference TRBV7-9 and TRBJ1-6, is DTGVSQNPRHKITKRGQNVTFRCDPISEHNRLYWYRQTLGQGPEFLTYFQNEAQLEKSRLLSDRFSAERPKGSFSTLEIQRTEQGDSAMYLCASSPTSGVDGNSPLHFGNGTRLTVT.

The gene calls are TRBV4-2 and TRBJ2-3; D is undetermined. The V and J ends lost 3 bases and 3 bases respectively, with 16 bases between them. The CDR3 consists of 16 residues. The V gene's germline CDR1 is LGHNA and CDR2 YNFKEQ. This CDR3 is CASSQLAVGPTDTQYF. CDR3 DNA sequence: TGTGCCAGCAGCCAGTTAGCTGTAGGGCCGACAGATACGCAGTATTTT.

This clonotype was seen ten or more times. The CDR3 protein is CASRVDRATEAFF. CDR3 DNA: TGTGCCAGCAGGGTCGACAGGGCCACTGAAGCTTTCTTT. The rearrangement joins TRBV2 to TRBJ1-1; 7 nucleotides agree with TRBD1. This CDR3 region has 13 residues. Per the germline V gene, CDR1 is SNHLY and CDR2 is FYNNEI. The V and J ends lost 6 bases and 4 bases, in that order; junction bases with no gene match: 5.

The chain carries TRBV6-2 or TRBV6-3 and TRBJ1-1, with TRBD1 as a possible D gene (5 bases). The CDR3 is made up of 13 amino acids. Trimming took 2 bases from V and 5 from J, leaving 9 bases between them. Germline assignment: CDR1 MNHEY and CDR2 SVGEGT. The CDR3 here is CASSYIGETEAFF. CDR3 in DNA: TGTGCCAGCAGTTACATAGGGGAGACTGAAGCTTTCTTT.

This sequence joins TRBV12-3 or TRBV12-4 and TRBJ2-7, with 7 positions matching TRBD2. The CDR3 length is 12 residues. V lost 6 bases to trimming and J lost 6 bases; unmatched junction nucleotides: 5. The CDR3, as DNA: TGTGCCAGCAGAGCGGGGTTCGGCGAGCAGTACTTC. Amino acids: CASRAGFGEQYF.

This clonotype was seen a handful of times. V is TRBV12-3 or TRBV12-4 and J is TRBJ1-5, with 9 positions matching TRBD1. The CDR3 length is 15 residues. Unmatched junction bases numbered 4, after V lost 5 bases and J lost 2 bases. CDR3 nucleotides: TGTGCCAGCAGTACCCGGACAGGGGGCAATCAGCCCCAGCATTTT. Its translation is CASSTRTGGNQPQHF.

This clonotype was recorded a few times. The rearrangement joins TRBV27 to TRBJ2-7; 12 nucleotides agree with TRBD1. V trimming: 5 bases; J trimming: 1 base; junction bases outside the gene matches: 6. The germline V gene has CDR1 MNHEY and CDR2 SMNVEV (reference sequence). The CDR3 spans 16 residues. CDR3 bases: TGTGCCAGCAGTCAAGGGACAGGGGGCAGATCCTACGAGCAGTACTTC. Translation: CASSQGTGGRSYEQYF.

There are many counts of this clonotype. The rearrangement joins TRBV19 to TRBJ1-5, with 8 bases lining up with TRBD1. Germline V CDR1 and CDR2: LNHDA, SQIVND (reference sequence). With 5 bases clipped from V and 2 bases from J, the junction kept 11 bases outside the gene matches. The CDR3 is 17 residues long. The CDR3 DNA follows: TGTGCCAGTAGTTCCCGTCCCGGACAGGGAGGCAATCAGCCCCAGCATTTT. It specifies CASSSRPGQGGNQPQHF.

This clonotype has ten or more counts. The CDR3 bases are TGTGCCAGCAGTTCCCAGGGGGCGGGCACTGAAGCTTTCTTT. Protein: CASSSQGAGTEAFF. V gene TRBV12-3 or TRBV12-4 combines with J gene TRBJ1-1; TRBD1 matches at 8 bases. J was trimmed by 4 bases and V by 4 bases; bases with no gene match: 5. The CDR3 extends over 14 amino acids.

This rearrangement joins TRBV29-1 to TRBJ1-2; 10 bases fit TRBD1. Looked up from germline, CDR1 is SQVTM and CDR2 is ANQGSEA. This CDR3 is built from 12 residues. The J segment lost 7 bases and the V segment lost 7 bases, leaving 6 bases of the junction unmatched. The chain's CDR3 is CSAGTGARGYTF. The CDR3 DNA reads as TGCAGCGCCGGGACAGGGGCACGTGGCTACACCTTC.

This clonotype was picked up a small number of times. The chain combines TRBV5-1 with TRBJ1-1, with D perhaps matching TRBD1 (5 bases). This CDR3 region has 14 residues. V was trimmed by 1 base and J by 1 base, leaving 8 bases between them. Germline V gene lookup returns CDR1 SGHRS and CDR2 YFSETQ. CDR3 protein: CASSLLGRNTEAFF. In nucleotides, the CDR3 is TGCGCCAGCAGCTTGTTGGGGCGGAACACTGAAGCTTTCTTT. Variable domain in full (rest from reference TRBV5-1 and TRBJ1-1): KAGVTQTPRYLIKTRGQQVTLSCSPISGHRSVSWYQQTPGQGLQFLFEYFSETQRNKGNFPGRFSGRQFSNSRSEMNVSTLELGDSALYLCASSLLGRNTEAFFGQGTRLTVV.

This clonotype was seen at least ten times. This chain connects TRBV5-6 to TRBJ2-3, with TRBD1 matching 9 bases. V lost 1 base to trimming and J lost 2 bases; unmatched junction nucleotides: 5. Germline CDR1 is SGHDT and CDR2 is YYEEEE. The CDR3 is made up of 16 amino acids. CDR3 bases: TGTGCCAGCAGCTTGACAGGGGGCGCCGTCACAGATACGCAGTATTTT. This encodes CASSLTGGAVTDTQYF.

CDR3 coding DNA: TGCAGCGTTGGCCGCGGACAGGGAGCAGACCAGTACTTC. As protein: CSVGRGQGADQYF. This sequence joins TRBV29-1 and TRBJ2-7; 8 bases line up with TRBD1. The CDR3 loop spans 13 amino acids. The V segment lost 4 bases and the J segment 10 bases; nucleotides outside the gene matches: 12. CDR1 is SQVTM and CDR2 is ANQGSEA in the germline V gene.

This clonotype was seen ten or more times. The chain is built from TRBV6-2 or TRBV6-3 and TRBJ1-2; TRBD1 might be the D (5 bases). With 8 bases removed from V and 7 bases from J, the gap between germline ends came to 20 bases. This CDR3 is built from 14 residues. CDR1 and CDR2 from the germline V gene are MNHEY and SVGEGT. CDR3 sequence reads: CASGFGRGIGGYTF. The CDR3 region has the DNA TGTGCCAGCGGTTTCGGCCGGGGGATCGGTGGCTACACCTTC.

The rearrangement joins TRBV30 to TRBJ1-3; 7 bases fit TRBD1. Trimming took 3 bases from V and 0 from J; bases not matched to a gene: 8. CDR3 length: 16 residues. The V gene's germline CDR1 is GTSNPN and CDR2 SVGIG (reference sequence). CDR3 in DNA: TGTGCCTGGAGGCGAGCCGGGACAGTCTCTGGAAACACCATATATTTT. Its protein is CAWRRAGTVSGNTIYF.

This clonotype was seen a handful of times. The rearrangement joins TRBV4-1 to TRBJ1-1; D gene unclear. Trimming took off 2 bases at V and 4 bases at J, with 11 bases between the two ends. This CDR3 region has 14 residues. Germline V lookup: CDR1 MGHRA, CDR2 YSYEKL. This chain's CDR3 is CASSQIGSSTEAFF. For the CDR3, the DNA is TGCGCCAGCAGCCAAATCGGAAGCAGCACTGAAGCTTTCTTT.

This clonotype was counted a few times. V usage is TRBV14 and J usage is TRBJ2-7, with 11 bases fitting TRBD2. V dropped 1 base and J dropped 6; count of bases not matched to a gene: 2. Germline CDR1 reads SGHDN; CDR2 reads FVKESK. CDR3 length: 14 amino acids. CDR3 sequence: CASSQVAGGGEQYF. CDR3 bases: TGTGCCAGCAGCCAAGTAGCGGGAGGGGGCGAGCAGTACTTC.

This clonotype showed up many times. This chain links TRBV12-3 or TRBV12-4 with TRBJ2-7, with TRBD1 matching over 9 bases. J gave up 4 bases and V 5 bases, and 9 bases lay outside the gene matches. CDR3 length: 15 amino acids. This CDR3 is CASSRSGTGRYEQYF. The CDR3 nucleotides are TGTGCCAGCAGTAGATCCGGGACAGGGAGATACGAGCAGTACTTC.